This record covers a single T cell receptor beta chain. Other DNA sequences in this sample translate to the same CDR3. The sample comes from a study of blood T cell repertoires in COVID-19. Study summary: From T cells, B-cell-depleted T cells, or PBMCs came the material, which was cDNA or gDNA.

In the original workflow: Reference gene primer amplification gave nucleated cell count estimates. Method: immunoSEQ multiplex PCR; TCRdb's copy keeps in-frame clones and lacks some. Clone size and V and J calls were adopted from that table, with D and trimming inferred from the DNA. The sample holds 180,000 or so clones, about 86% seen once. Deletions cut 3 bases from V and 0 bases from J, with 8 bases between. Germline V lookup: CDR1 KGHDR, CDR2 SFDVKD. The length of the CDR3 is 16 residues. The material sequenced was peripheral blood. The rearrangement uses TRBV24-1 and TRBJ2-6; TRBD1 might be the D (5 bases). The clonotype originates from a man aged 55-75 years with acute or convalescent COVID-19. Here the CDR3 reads CATSDPTVSGANVLTF. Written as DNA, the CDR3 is TGTGCCACCAGTGATCCGACAGTCTCTGGGGCCAACGTCCTGACTTTC.